This T cell receptor (beta chain) was sequenced in a study of beta chain features in type 1 diabetes (dated by TCRdb to 2016 to 2018). Context from the whole study: No differences in mean age, gender distribution, total cell number or subset yield were found between patients and healthy donors. The study compared the TCRB repertoires of sorted circulating CD4+ T cell subsets in recently diagnosed type 1 diabetes patients with those in matched healthy donors. Whereas all 30 or so donors provided naive and central memory subsets, regulatory and stem cell-like memory subsets were isolated from just 8 patients and about 8 healthy donors. A total of 90 million to 140 million sorted cells were examined across all samples, and RNA yield correlated strongly with the number of cells per subset. Broad study findings and their caveats: Because small numbers of individuals were included in the HLA sub-analyses, any influence of HLA type on TCRB rearrangement was left unresolved. Patients with type 1 diabetes made fewer insertions and deleted more nucleotides at VDJ recombination sites, implying thymic rearrangement abnormalities. In all four CD4+ subsets, TCRB CDR3 length was moderately but significantly shorter in type 1 diabetes patients. Shorter templates might be favored by PCR, yet because patient and control samples were amplified and corrected together, any such skew would affect both groups equally. Sequencing cDNA rather than genomic DNA could over-represent highly expressing activated cells, although activation and CD3 levels did not differ between groups. Naive, central memory and regulatory TCRB repertoires appeared more similar among patients than among healthy donors.

A single peripheral blood draw of approximately 100 mL on average was collected from each donor into heparinised tubes. Naive, central memory, regulatory and stem cell-like memory CD4+ T cells were sorted on a BD FACSAria II using a panel including CD45RO, CCR7, CD25, CD127, CD95 and CD27. Every sorted population had a purity above 95%. PBMCs were isolated immediately by Lymphoprep density gradient centrifugation and stained directly without culture. To minimize batch effects, samples were stained and sorted in pairs, one healthy donor with one patient per experiment. The V and J ends are trimmed by 0 bases and 5 bases, leaving 14 bases between them. The CDR3 has 15 amino acids, counting the end cysteine and phenylalanine. Only the CDR3 region is kept as DNA, spanning 45 bases read in frame from base 1. Per the germline V gene, LGHNA is the CDR1 and YNFKEQ is the CDR2. A remark on this clone: What this receptor recognizes is not known. The record has no base qualities; no much larger clone is one base away.

The High Capacity cDNA Reverse Transcription Kit was used to reverse transcribe all of the isolated RNA, meaning that expressed TCRB transcripts were what got sequenced. Deep immunoSEQ sequencing was applied to naive, central memory and regulatory T cell samples, giving an average of about 3.8 million total reads per sample. After sorted cells were lysed in RLT buffer, RNA was extracted with DNase-treated RNeasy Micro or Mini kits, with the choice depending on cell number. Each cell subset was processed separately to prevent cross-contamination, with patient and healthy donor samples processed together. TCRB sequences were amplified from cDNA with the immunoSEQ multiplex PCR, producing 87-bp fragments spanning the CDR3 region. Sequencing of the amplicons was performed on the Illumina HiSeq platform. The authors' pipeline ran thus. Synthetic template baselines were used to correct PCR bias computationally, reads within Hamming distance 2 were collapsed together, and singletons that could not be merged were discarded. Reads were aligned against IMGT so that V, D and J genes, CDR3 length and insertions or deletions at six rearrangement sites could be assigned. Within each subset, clonotype counts were normalized to sorted cell number, after which true diversity and Gini coefficients were computed with the tcR R package. The overlap coefficient, calculated on TCRB nucleotide sequences, was used to measure repertoire sharing. The source is immuneACCESS, and TCRdb retained only in-frame sequences with V and J called. Part of the clones is not carried over; for the studies checked, unresolved V genes explain less than half of this, and the remainder is unexplained. V and J calls and clone size are those listed in that table; D and trimming were worked out from the DNA. The sample table lists fewer than 200,000 clones, around 10% of them with a count of one. Under 0.55% of the sample goes to the ten largest clones.

The V gene is TRBV4-2 and the J gene is TRBJ2-7, with the D gene not clear enough to name. The receptor comes from a man younger than 45 with type 1 diabetes. The sequencing input was central memory CD4+ T cells from blood. The nucleotide sequence reads as follows: TGTGCCAGCAGCCAAGAAGCAGCTAGAACGGACGAGCAGTACTTC. Its protein reads: CASSQEAARTDEQYF.